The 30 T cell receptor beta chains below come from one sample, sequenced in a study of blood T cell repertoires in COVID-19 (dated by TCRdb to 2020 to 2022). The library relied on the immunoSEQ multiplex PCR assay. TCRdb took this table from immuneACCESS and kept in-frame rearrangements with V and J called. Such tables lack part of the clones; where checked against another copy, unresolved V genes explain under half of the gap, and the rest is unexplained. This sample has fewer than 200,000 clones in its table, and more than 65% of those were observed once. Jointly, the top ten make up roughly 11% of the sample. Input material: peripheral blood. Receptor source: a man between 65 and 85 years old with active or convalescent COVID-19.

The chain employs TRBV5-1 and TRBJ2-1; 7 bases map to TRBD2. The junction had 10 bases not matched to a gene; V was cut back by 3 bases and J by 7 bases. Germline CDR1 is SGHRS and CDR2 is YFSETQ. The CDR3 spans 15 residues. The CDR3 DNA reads TGCGCCAGCAGCTACCTTGGCGGGAGTGGAAATGAGCAGTTCTTC. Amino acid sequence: CASSYLGGSGNEQFF.

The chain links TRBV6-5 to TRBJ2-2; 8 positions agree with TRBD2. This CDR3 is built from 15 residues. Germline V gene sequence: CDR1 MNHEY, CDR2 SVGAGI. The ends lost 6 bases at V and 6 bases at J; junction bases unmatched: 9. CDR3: CASSKRRGGPGELFF. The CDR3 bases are TGTGCCAGCAGCAAGCGTCGGGGGGGCCCCGGGGAGCTGTTTTTT.

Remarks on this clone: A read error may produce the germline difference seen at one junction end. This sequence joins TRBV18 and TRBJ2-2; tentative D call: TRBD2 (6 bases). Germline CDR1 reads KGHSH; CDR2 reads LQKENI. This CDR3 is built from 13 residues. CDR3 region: CASSPPLDREVFF. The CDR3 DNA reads TGTGCCAGCTCACCACCACTGGATAGGGAGGTGTTTTTT.

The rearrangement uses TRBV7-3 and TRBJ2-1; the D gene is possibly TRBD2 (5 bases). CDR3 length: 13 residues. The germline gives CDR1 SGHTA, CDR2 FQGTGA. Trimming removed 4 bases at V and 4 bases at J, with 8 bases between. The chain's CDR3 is CASSSTRYNEQFF. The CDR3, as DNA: TGTGCCAGCAGCTCAACTAGATACAATGAGCAGTTCTTC.

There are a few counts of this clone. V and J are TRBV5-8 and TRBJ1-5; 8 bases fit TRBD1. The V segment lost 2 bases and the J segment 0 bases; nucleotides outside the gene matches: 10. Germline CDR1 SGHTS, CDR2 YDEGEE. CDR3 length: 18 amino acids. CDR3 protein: CASSFEQGVGYSNQPQHF. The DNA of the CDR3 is TGTGCCAGCAGCTTTGAACAGGGGGTTGGCTATAGCAATCAGCCCCAGCATTTT. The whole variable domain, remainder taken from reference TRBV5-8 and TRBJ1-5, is EAGVTQSPTHLIKTRGQQATLRCSPISGHTSVYWYQQALGLGLQFLLWYDEGEERNRGNFPPRFSGRQFPNYSSELNVNALELEDSALYLCASSFEQGVGYSNQPQHFGDGTRLSIL.

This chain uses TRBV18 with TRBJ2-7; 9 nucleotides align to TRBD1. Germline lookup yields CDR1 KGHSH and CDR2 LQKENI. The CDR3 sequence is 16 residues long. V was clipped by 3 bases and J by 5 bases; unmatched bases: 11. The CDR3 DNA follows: TGTGCCAGCTCACCGCCAAACAGGGGGCAACGGGACGAGCAGTACTTC. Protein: CASSPPNRGQRDEQYF.

CDR3 amino acids: CASSLAGNTGELFF. Written as DNA, the CDR3 is TGTGCCAGCAGCCTAGCGGGGAACACCGGGGAGCTGTTTTTT. This rearrangement joins TRBV9 to TRBJ2-2; TRBD2 matches at 8 bases. The germline V gene encodes CDR1 SGDLS and CDR2 YYNGEE. The CDR3 has 14 amino acids. The V gene end was trimmed by 4 bases and the J gene end by 1 base; junction bases not matched to a gene: 0.

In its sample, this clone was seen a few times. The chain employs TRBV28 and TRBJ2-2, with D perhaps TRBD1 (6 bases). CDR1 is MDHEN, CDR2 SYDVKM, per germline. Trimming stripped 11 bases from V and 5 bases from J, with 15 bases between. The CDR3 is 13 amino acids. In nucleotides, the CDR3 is TGTGCCGTTGACAGGCCCTGGACCGGGGAGCTGTTTTTT. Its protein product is CAVDRPWTGELFF.

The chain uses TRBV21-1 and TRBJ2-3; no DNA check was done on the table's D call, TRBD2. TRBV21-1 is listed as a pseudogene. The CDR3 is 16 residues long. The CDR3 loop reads CASNKGGGAGTDTQYF. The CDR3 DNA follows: TGTGCCAGCAACAAAGGAGGGGGGGCAGGCACAGATACGCAGTATTTT.

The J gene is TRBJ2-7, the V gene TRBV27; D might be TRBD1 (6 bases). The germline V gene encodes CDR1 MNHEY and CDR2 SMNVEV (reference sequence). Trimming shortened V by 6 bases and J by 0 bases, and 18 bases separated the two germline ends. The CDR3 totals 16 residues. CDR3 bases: TGTGCCAGCAGCCAAAATGGACAGTTCGTCTCCTACGAGCAGTACTTC. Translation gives CASSQNGQFVSYEQYF.

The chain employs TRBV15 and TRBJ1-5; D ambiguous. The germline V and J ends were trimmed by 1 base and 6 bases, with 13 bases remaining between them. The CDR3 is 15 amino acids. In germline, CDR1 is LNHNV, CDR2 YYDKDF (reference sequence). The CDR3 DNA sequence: TGTGCCACCAGCAGAGCCCTAAGGGAGGCTCAGCCCCAGCATTTT. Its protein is CATSRALREAQPQHF.

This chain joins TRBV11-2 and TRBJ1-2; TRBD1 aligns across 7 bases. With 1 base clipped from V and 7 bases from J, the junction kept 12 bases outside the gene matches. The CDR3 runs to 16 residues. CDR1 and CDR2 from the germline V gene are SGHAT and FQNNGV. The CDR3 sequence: CASSLVQSGTVRGYTF. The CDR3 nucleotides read TGTGCCAGCAGCTTAGTTCAATCCGGGACAGTTCGTGGCTACACCTTC.

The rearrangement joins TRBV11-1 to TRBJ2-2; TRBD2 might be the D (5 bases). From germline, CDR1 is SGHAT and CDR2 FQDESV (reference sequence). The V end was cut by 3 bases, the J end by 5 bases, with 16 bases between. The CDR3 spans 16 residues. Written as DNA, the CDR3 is TGTGCCAGCAGCTTCCCGTATGTCTCGGGGACCGGGGAGCTGTTTTTT. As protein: CASSFPYVSGTGELFF. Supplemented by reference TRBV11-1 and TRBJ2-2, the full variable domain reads EAEVAQSPRYKITEKSQAVAFWCDPISGHATLYWYRQILGQGPELLVQFQDESVVDDSQLPKDRFSAERLKGVDSTLKIQPAELGDSAMYLCASSFPYVSGTGELFFGEGSRLTVL.

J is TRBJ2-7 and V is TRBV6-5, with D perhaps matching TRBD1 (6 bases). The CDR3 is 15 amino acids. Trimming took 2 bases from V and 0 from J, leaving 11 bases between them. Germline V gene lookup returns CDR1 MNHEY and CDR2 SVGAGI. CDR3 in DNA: TGTGCCAGCAGTTACCAACAGGGCAGCTCCTACGAGCAGTACTTC. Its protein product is CASSYQQGSSYEQYF.

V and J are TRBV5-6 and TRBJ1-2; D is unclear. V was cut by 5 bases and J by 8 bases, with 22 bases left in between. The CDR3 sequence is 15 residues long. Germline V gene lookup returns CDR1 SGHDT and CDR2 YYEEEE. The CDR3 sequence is CASRPDGTERRGYTF. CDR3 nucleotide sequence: TGTGCCAGCAGGCCCGATGGTACAGAACGTCGGGGCTACACCTTC.

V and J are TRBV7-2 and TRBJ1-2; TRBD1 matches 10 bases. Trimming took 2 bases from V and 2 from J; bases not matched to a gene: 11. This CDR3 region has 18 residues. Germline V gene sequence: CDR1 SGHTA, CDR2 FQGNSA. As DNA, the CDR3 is TGTGCCAGCAGCTTACAAAGGGGGACAGGGGTTCTGAACTATGGCTACACCTTC. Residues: CASSLQRGTGVLNYGYTF. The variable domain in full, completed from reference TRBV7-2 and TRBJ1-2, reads GAGVSQSPSNKVTEKGKDVELRCDPISGHTALYWYRQSLGQGLEFLIYFQGNSAPDKSGLPSDRFSAERTGGSVSTLTIQRTQQEDSAVYLCASSLQRGTGVLNYGYTFGSGTRLTVV.

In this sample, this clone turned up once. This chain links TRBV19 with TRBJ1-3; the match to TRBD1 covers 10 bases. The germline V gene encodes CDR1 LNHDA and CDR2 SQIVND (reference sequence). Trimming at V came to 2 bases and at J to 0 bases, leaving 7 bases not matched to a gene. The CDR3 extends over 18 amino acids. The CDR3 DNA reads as TGTGCCAGTAGTATAAACGGGACAGGGGCGTTCTCTGGAAACACCATATATTTT. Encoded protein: CASSINGTGAFSGNTIYF.

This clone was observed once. In nucleotides, the CDR3 is TGTGCCAGCAGTTCAGGACAGCGTATTAATTCACCCCTCCACTTT. It is translated as CASSSGQRINSPLHF. The V call is TRBV28, the J call TRBJ1-6; a possible D gene is TRBD1 (6 bases). The germline V gene has CDR1 MDHEN and CDR2 SYDVKM. Trimming removed 4 bases at V and 6 bases at J, with 13 bases between. This CDR3 contains 15 residues.

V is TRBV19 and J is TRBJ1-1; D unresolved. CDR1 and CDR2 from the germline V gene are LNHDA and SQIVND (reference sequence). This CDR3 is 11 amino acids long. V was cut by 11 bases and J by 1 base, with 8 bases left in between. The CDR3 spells CASGENTEAFF. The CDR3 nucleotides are TGTGCCTCGGGTGAGAACACTGAAGCTTTCTTT.

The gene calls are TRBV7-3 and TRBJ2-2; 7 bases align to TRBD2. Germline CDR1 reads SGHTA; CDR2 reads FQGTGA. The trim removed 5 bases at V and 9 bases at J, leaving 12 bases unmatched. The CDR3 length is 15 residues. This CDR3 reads CASSKQGGQRWELFF. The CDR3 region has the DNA TGTGCCAGCAGCAAGCAGGGAGGGCAAAGATGGGAGCTGTTTTTT.

In nucleotides, the CDR3 is TGTGCCAGCACGGTAGCGGAGAGACACTACAATGAGCAGTTCTTC. The encoded protein is CASTVAERHYNEQFF. The V and J genes are TRBV6-6 and TRBJ2-1, with D possibly being TRBD2 (6 bases). The length of the CDR3 is 15 residues. Deletions cut 7 bases from V and 3 bases from J, with 16 bases between. CDR1 is MNHNY, CDR2 SVGAGI, per germline (reference sequence).

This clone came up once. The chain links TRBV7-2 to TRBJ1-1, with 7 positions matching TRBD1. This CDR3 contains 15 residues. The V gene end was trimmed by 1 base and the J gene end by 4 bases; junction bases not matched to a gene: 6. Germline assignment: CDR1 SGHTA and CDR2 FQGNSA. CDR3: CASSLERGRSTEAFF. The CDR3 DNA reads TGTGCCAGCAGCTTAGAAAGGGGGCGAAGCACTGAAGCTTTCTTT.

CDR3 sequence: CASNQGVGTEAFF. CDR3 coding DNA: TGTGCCAGCAACCAAGGGGTGGGCACTGAAGCTTTCTTT. The chain recombines TRBV27 with TRBJ1-1; tentatively, D is TRBD1 (5 bases). This CDR3 has 13 amino acids. The V end lost 7 bases, the J end lost 4 bases, and 13 bases lay between the germline ends. The V gene's germline CDR1 is MNHEY and CDR2 SMNVEV (reference sequence).

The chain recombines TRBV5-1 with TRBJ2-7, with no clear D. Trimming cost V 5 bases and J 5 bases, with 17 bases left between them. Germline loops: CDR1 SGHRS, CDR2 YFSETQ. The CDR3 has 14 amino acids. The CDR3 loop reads CASRRSNSADEQYF. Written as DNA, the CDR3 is TGCGCCAGCAGGAGGAGTAACTCTGCCGACGAGCAGTACTTC.

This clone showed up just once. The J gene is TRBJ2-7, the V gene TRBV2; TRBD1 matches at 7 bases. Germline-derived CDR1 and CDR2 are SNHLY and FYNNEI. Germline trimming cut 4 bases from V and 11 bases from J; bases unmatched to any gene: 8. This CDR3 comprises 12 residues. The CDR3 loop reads CASSAQGESEYF. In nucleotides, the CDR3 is TGTGCCAGCAGTGCCCAGGGGGAGTCGGAGTACTTC.

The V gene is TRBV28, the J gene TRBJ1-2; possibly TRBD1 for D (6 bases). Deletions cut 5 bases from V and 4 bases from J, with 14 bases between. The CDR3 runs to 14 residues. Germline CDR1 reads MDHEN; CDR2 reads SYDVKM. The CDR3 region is CASSPSTGLYGYTF. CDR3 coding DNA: TGTGCCAGCAGTCCTTCGACAGGTCTCTATGGCTACACCTTC.

The CDR3 sequence: CASSLGRQADPYEQYF. The CDR3 coding sequence is TGTGCCAGCAGCTTAGGGCGACAGGCCGACCCCTACGAGCAGTACTTC. V is TRBV7-2 and J is TRBJ2-7; possibly TRBD1 for D (6 bases). V was trimmed by 1 base and J by 2 bases, leaving 15 bases between them. This CDR3 spans 16 amino acids. Germline-derived CDR1 and CDR2 are SGHTA and FQGNSA.

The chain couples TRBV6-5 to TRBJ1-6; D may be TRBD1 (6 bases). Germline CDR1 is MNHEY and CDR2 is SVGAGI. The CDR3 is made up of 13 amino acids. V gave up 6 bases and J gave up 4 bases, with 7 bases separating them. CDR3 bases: TGTGCCAGCAGGGGACATTATAATTCACCCCTCCACTTT. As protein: CASRGHYNSPLHF.

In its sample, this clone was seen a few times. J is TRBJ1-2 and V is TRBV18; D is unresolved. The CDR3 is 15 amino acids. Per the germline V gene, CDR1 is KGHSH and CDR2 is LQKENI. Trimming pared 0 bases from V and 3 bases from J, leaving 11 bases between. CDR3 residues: CASSPPRAGYYGYTF. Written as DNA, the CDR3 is TGTGCCAGCTCACCACCGCGCGCGGGCTACTATGGCTACACCTTC.

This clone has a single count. The CDR3 sequence is CATSRDQETQYF. The CDR3 DNA follows: TGTGCCACCAGCAGAGATCAGGAGACCCAGTACTTC. The chain joins TRBV15 to TRBJ2-5; D not certain. There are 12 residues in the CDR3. Trimming removed 0 bases at V and 5 bases at J, with 4 bases between. Germline V CDR1 and CDR2: LNHNV, YYDKDF (reference sequence). Full variable domain (missing parts from reference TRBV15 and TRBJ2-5): DAMVIQNPRYQVTQFGKPVTLSCSQTLNHNVMYWYQQKSSQAPKLLFHYYDKDFNNEADTPDNFQSRRPNTSFCFLDIRSPGLGDTAMYLCATSRDQETQYFGPGTRLLVL.